One and the same sample provided the 7 T cell receptor beta chains below, sequenced in a study of somatic mutations in cytotoxic T cells in rheumatoid arthritis. Libraries were prepared by immunoSEQ multiplex PCR; TCRdb keeps only in-frame clonotypes and omits some of them. Here the sample spans about 10,000 clones, around 81% being singletons. Sample: CD8+ T cells sorted from blood. The source is an adult with rheumatoid arthritis.

This sequence joins TRBV10-2 and TRBJ2-1, with 15 positions matching TRBD2. Germline CDR1 reads WSHSY; CDR2 reads SAAADI. Trimming at V came to 6 bases and at J to 8 bases, leaving 11 bases not matched to a gene. The length of the CDR3 is 17 residues. The CDR3 nucleotides are TGCGCCAGCAGGAAAGGGACTAGCGGGGGGCCCGAGGATGAGCAGTTCTTC. This codes for CASRKGTSGGPEDEQFF.

The chain carries TRBV4-1 and TRBJ1-4; no definite D call. The CDR3 runs to 13 residues. Germline loops: CDR1 MGHRA, CDR2 YSYEKL. V gave up 1 base and J gave up 8 bases, with 8 bases separating them. The DNA for the CDR3 is TGCGCCAGCAGCCAAGTAATTGGCGAAAAACTGTTTTTT. Its translation: CASSQVIGEKLFF.

This clone was seen once. This rearrangement joins TRBV30 to TRBJ2-1; D uncertain. V lost 1 base, J lost 7 bases, and 14 bases lay in between. Germline CDR1 is GTSNPN and CDR2 is SVGIG (reference sequence). This CDR3 contains 14 residues. This chain's CDR3 is CAWSDWEKLNEQFF. CDR3 in DNA: TGTGCCTGGAGTGATTGGGAAAAATTAAATGAGCAGTTCTTC.

The chain links TRBV7-9 to TRBJ1-1, with TRBD1 as a possible D gene (5 bases). CDR1 and CDR2 (germline): SEHNR, FQNEAQ (reference sequence). The CDR3 has 15 amino acids. V was clipped by 1 base and J by 4 bases, with 13 bases between them. For the CDR3, the DNA is TGTGCCAGCAGCTTAGGTGGGGGGGGTCTCACTGAAGCTTTCTTT. Encoded protein: CASSLGGGGLTEAFF.

The V and J genes are TRBV7-9 and TRBJ1-1; D gene uncertain. Germline assignment: CDR1 SEHNR and CDR2 FQNEAQ (reference sequence). Trimming removed 3 bases from V and 10 bases from J, with 9 bases in between. The CDR3 sequence is 11 residues long. In DNA, the CDR3 is TGTGCCAGCAGCTTCGGGGAGGGAGCTTTCTTT. It specifies CASSFGEGAFF.

This rearrangement joins TRBV19 to TRBJ2-1; the match to TRBD2 covers 13 bases. This CDR3 is 16 amino acids long. Per the germline V gene, CDR1 is LNHDA and CDR2 is SQIVND (reference sequence). With 10 bases clipped from V and 10 bases from J, the junction kept 16 bases outside the gene matches. CDR3 residues: CATQRQGTSGGAEQFF. In nucleotides, the CDR3 is TGTGCCACCCAGCGCCAGGGAACTAGCGGGGGGGCGGAGCAGTTCTTC.

The chain recombines TRBV15 with TRBJ1-3; TRBD1 matches 9 bases. J was trimmed by 4 bases and V by 3 bases; bases with no gene match: 4. Germline V gene lookup returns CDR1 LNHNV and CDR2 YYDKDF (reference sequence). The CDR3 has 15 amino acids. DNA for the CDR3: TGTGCCACCAGCAGGGACAGGGGTTCCGGAAACACCATATATTTT. This encodes CATSRDRGSGNTIYF.